The rows below give T cell receptor beta chains drawn from one sample of a study of PD-1 blockade in mismatch repair-deficient tumors. The method was immunoSEQ multiplex PCR; TCRdb's version includes in-frame clones alone and lacks a portion of them. The data hold about 9,500 clones, with under 95% observed a single time. The antigens of these receptors remain unknown. Here the sequenced sample was cells cultured in vitro, taken from a patient treated with pembrolizumab. Receptors were obtained from an adult with mismatch repair-deficient cancer. The CDR3 runs from the conserved cysteine through the conserved F or W. Each record gives: clone size, D gene, V gene, J gene, CDR3 DNA, CDR3 protein. A D gene is named only where the DNA matches it firmly. The listing skips clone size in some rows; elsewhere it reads once, few, many or a size class.

clone_size: medium-sized; d_call: .; v_call: TRBV6-5; j_call: TRBJ1-1; cdr3_nt: TGTGCCAGCAGTTACTCAGAGGGAAGAGACACTGAAGCTTTCTTT; cdr3_aa: CASSYSEGRDTEAFF
clone_size: .; d_call: .; v_call: TRBV2; j_call: TRBJ2-3; cdr3_nt: TGTGCCCGTATGGGGATAGATACGCAGTATTTT; cdr3_aa: CARMGIDTQYF
clone_size: .; d_call: TRBD2; v_call: TRBV15; j_call: TRBJ2-7; cdr3_nt: TGTGCCACCAGCAGAGAGGGGCTGGGGACTAGCGGGTCCTACGAGCAGTACTTC; cdr3_aa: CATSREGLGTSGSYEQYF
clone_size: few; d_call: .; v_call: TRBV5-4; j_call: TRBJ1-4; cdr3_nt: TGTGCCAGCAGCTTCGACATGGAAAAACTGTTTTTT; cdr3_aa: CASSFDMEKLFF
clone_size: .; d_call: .; v_call: TRBV21-1; j_call: TRBJ2-5; cdr3_nt: TGTGCCAGCAGCAAAAACCCCCCGACTAGCGGGCAAGAGACCCAGTACTTC; cdr3_aa: CASSKNPPTSGQETQYF
clone_size: .; d_call: .; v_call: TRBV18; j_call: TRBJ2-2; cdr3_nt: TGTGCCAGCTCACCAATCAGGGCAACGAACACCGGGGAGCTGTTTTTT; cdr3_aa: CASSPIRATNTGELFF
clone_size: .; d_call: .; v_call: TRBV28; j_call: TRBJ2-6; cdr3_nt: TGTGCCAGCAGTTTACATTGGGCCAACGTCCTGACTTTC; cdr3_aa: CASSLHWANVLTF
clone_size: .; d_call: TRBD1; v_call: TRBV19; j_call: TRBJ2-7; cdr3_nt: TGTGCCAGTAGTAAACTAATGGGACAGGGGTCCTACGAGCAGTACTTC; cdr3_aa: CASSKLMGQGSYEQYF
clone_size: .; d_call: .; v_call: TRBV7-9; j_call: TRBJ1-3; cdr3_nt: TGTGCCAGCAGCTTACAAAACTCTGGAAACACCATATATTTT; cdr3_aa: CASSLQNSGNTIYF
clone_size: .; d_call: TRBD1; v_call: TRBV5-4; j_call: TRBJ2-3; cdr3_nt: TGTGCCAGCAGCGCAGGGGGCGCATCAGATACGCAGTATTTT; cdr3_aa: CASSAGGASDTQYF
clone_size: .; d_call: .; v_call: TRBV9; j_call: TRBJ2-7; cdr3_nt: TGTGCCAGCAGCGTAGATCGTGTTACGAACGGGGCGCCCTACGAGCAGTACTTC; cdr3_aa: CASSVDRVTNGAPYEQYF
clone_size: .; d_call: TRBD2; v_call: TRBV4-1; j_call: TRBJ2-5; cdr3_nt: TGCGCCAGCAGCCAATCCGGGGCGCGGGGGCAAGAGACCCAGTACTTC; cdr3_aa: CASSQSGARGQETQYF
clone_size: .; d_call: .; v_call: TRBV10-3; j_call: TRBJ1-1; cdr3_nt: TGTGCCACCAGAGGTATCACTGAAGCTTTCTTT; cdr3_aa: CATRGITEAFF
clone_size: .; d_call: TRBD1; v_call: TRBV6-1; j_call: TRBJ2-7; cdr3_nt: TGTGCCAGCGCCGGGACAGGGGGTTACGAGCAGTACTTC; cdr3_aa: CASAGTGGYEQYF
clone_size: .; d_call: TRBD1; v_call: TRBV29-1; j_call: TRBJ2-3; cdr3_nt: TGCAGCGTGGACAGGGAACCAGATACGCAGTATTTT; cdr3_aa: CSVDREPDTQYF
clone_size: .; d_call: TRBD1; v_call: TRBV19; j_call: TRBJ1-1; cdr3_nt: TGTGCCACGAGACAGGGGATCATGAACACTGAAGCTTTCTTT; cdr3_aa: CATRQGIMNTEAFF
clone_size: .; d_call: TRBD2; v_call: TRBV19; j_call: TRBJ2-1; cdr3_nt: TGTGCCAGTAGGATCGGCGGGAGGGTCGGCGATGAGCAGTTCTTC; cdr3_aa: CASRIGGRVGDEQFF
clone_size: .; d_call: .; v_call: TRBV25-1; j_call: TRBJ2-3; cdr3_nt: TGTGCCAGCAGTGCAGCGGGCACAGATACGCAGTATTTT; cdr3_aa: CASSAAGTDTQYF
clone_size: .; d_call: .; v_call: TRBV18; j_call: TRBJ2-1; cdr3_nt: TGTGCCAGCTCACCAATATCGTTTGGGGGAAGCAAACCAAACAATGAGCAGTTCTTC; cdr3_aa: CASSPISFGGSKPNNEQFF
clone_size: .; d_call: .; v_call: TRBV9; j_call: TRBJ2-2; cdr3_nt: TGTGCCAGCAGCGTAGCTGTTGGCGGGGAGCTGTTTTTT; cdr3_aa: CASSVAVGGELFF
clone_size: .; d_call: .; v_call: TRBV2; j_call: TRBJ2-7; cdr3_nt: TGTGCCATCCTTAGGGACGGACCATACGAGCAGTACTTC; cdr3_aa: CAILRDGPYEQYF
clone_size: .; d_call: TRBD1; v_call: TRBV30; j_call: TRBJ1-1; cdr3_nt: TGTGCCTGGGAAGGACAGGCAAGGACTGAAGCTTTCTTT; cdr3_aa: CAWEGQARTEAFF
clone_size: .; d_call: TRBD1; v_call: TRBV2; j_call: TRBJ1-6; cdr3_nt: TGTGCCAGCAGTGAATACCAAGCAGGGGGTGGAACACCCCTCCACTTT; cdr3_aa: CASSEYQAGGGTPLHF
clone_size: once; d_call: .; v_call: TRBV7-2; j_call: TRBJ2-7; cdr3_nt: TGTGCCAGCAGCTTAGATGCACAGTACTACGAGCAGTACTTC; cdr3_aa: CASSLDAQYYEQYF
clone_size: .; d_call: TRBD2; v_call: TRBV30; j_call: TRBJ2-3; cdr3_nt: TGTGCCCGAGGGAGACTAGCGGGTAGCACAGATACGCAGTATTTT; cdr3_aa: CARGRLAGSTDTQYF
clone_size: .; d_call: .; v_call: TRBV2; j_call: TRBJ2-7; cdr3_nt: TGTGCCAGCAGCGGACCGGGGACCGGGCTCCTCTACGAGCAGTACTTC; cdr3_aa: CASSGPGTGLLYEQYF
clone_size: once; d_call: TRBD1; v_call: TRBV7-3; j_call: TRBJ1-1; cdr3_nt: TGTGCCAGCAGCTTGACAGGGGGAGACACTGAAGCTTTCTTT; cdr3_aa: CASSLTGGDTEAFF
clone_size: .; d_call: .; v_call: TRBV5-1; j_call: TRBJ2-5; cdr3_nt: TGCGCCAGCACCCTTGGCCCAGGGGAGGAGACCCAGTACTTC; cdr3_aa: CASTLGPGEETQYF
clone_size: .; d_call: .; v_call: TRBV7-2; j_call: TRBJ1-5; cdr3_nt: TGTGCCAGCAGCTTAGGTTGGGGGGCAGGTCAGCCCCAGCATTTT; cdr3_aa: CASSLGWGAGQPQHF
clone_size: .; d_call: .; v_call: TRBV5-6; j_call: TRBJ2-7; cdr3_nt: TGTGCCAGCAGCTTTTCGGGGGACTACGAGCAGTACTTC; cdr3_aa: CASSFSGDYEQYF
clone_size: once; d_call: .; v_call: TRBV30; j_call: TRBJ1-2; cdr3_nt: TGTGCCTGGAGTCTTACAGGGAGGATTCACTATGGCTACACCTTC; cdr3_aa: CAWSLTGRIHYGYTF
clone_size: .; d_call: .; v_call: TRBV29-1; j_call: TRBJ2-1; cdr3_nt: TGCAGCGTCCCCACCGGGCCTTTACCTTACAATGAGCAGTTCTTC; cdr3_aa: CSVPTGPLPYNEQFF
clone_size: .; d_call: .; v_call: TRBV7-8; j_call: TRBJ1-1; cdr3_nt: TGTGCCAGCAGCGGCAGACAGTTGAACACTGAAGCTTTCTTT; cdr3_aa: CASSGRQLNTEAFF
clone_size: .; d_call: .; v_call: TRBV11-2; j_call: TRBJ2-1; cdr3_nt: TGTGCCAGCAGCTTAAGGGACTTCCTCAATGAGCAGTTCTTC; cdr3_aa: CASSLRDFLNEQFF
clone_size: .; d_call: .; v_call: TRBV2; j_call: TRBJ2-3; cdr3_nt: TGTGCCAGCAGTGAGGGAGCGACAGATACGCAGTATTTT; cdr3_aa: CASSEGATDTQYF
clone_size: .; d_call: .; v_call: TRBV7-3; j_call: TRBJ2-7; cdr3_nt: TGTGCCAGCAGCGCCGGGACGGTCAGCTACGAGCAGTACTTC; cdr3_aa: CASSAGTVSYEQYF
clone_size: .; d_call: .; v_call: TRBV6-6; j_call: TRBJ2-5; cdr3_nt: TGTGCCAGCAGAGCTAACGTCCAAGAGACCCAGTACTTC; cdr3_aa: CASRANVQETQYF
clone_size: .; d_call: TRBD1; v_call: TRBV4-1; j_call: TRBJ1-1; cdr3_nt: TGCGCCAGCAGCCAAGGGGTAGGGACAGTTGAAGCTTTCTTT; cdr3_aa: CASSQGVGTVEAFF
clone_size: .; d_call: TRBD1; v_call: TRBV5-1; j_call: TRBJ2-7; cdr3_nt: TGCGCCAGCAGCTTCCGGGACAGGGTAGTCGACGAGCAGTACTTC; cdr3_aa: CASSFRDRVVDEQYF
clone_size: .; d_call: TRBD1; v_call: TRBV28; j_call: TRBJ2-7; cdr3_nt: TGTGCCAGCAGTTTAGTATTGGACAGGGGGGTCTACGAGCAGTACTTC; cdr3_aa: CASSLVLDRGVYEQYF
clone_size: .; d_call: TRBD1; v_call: TRBV5-1; j_call: TRBJ2-7; cdr3_nt: TGCGCCAGCAGCTTGGGGACAGGTCCCGCCTACGAGCAGTACTTC; cdr3_aa: CASSLGTGPAYEQYF
clone_size: .; d_call: TRBD1; v_call: TRBV27; j_call: TRBJ2-3; cdr3_nt: TGTGCCAAACAGGGGTCCGCTAGCACAGATACGCAGTATTTT; cdr3_aa: CAKQGSASTDTQYF
clone_size: .; d_call: TRBD2; v_call: TRBV19; j_call: TRBJ2-7; cdr3_nt: TGTGCCAGTAGTATGAAAGCGGGAGAGTCCTACGAGCAGTACTTC; cdr3_aa: CASSMKAGESYEQYF
clone_size: .; d_call: TRBD1; v_call: TRBV27; j_call: TRBJ1-1; cdr3_nt: TGTGCCAGCAGTCGACAGGGGCGTTACACTGAAGCTTTCTTT; cdr3_aa: CASSRQGRYTEAFF
clone_size: .; d_call: .; v_call: TRBV29-1; j_call: TRBJ2-1; cdr3_nt: TGCAGCGCAGGTGGGTCCTACAATGAGCAGTTCTTC; cdr3_aa: CSAGGSYNEQFF
clone_size: .; d_call: .; v_call: TRBV5-1; j_call: TRBJ2-3; cdr3_nt: TGCGCCAGCAGCCCTGGAAGCCTCACAGATACGCAGTATTTT; cdr3_aa: CASSPGSLTDTQYF
clone_size: .; d_call: .; v_call: TRBV18; j_call: TRBJ1-1; cdr3_nt: TGTGCCAGCTCTCAATTCCAGGGAGTCACTGAAGCTTTCTTT; cdr3_aa: CASSQFQGVTEAFF
clone_size: .; d_call: .; v_call: TRBV29-1; j_call: TRBJ1-4; cdr3_nt: TGCAGCGTTGATTTAGGGCCACCTGAAAAACTGTTTTTT; cdr3_aa: CSVDLGPPEKLFF
clone_size: .; d_call: .; v_call: TRBV23-1; j_call: TRBJ2-1; cdr3_nt: TGCGCCAGCAATCCCCCTTTTGGAACTAGCAATCATGAGCAGTTCTTC; cdr3_aa: CASNPPFGTSNHEQFF
clone_size: .; d_call: .; v_call: TRBV5-8; j_call: TRBJ1-2; cdr3_nt: TGTGCCAGCAGCTTGGGAGGGGCGTTCTTGGTCACCTTC; cdr3_aa: CASSLGGAFLVTF
clone_size: few; d_call: TRBD1; v_call: TRBV14; j_call: TRBJ2-7; cdr3_nt: TGTGCCAGCTCGGGACAGGGCGGAGAGCAGTACTTC; cdr3_aa: CASSGQGGEQYF
clone_size: .; d_call: TRBD2; v_call: TRBV11-3; j_call: TRBJ2-1; cdr3_nt: TGTGCCAGCAGCTTAGGGCTTGCGGGGAGGGGTGAGCAGTTCTTC; cdr3_aa: CASSLGLAGRGEQFF
clone_size: .; d_call: TRBD1; v_call: TRBV7-9; j_call: TRBJ1-2; cdr3_nt: TGTGCCAGCAGAAAGGGACAGGGGCCCAGCTATGGCTACACCTTC; cdr3_aa: CASRKGQGPSYGYTF